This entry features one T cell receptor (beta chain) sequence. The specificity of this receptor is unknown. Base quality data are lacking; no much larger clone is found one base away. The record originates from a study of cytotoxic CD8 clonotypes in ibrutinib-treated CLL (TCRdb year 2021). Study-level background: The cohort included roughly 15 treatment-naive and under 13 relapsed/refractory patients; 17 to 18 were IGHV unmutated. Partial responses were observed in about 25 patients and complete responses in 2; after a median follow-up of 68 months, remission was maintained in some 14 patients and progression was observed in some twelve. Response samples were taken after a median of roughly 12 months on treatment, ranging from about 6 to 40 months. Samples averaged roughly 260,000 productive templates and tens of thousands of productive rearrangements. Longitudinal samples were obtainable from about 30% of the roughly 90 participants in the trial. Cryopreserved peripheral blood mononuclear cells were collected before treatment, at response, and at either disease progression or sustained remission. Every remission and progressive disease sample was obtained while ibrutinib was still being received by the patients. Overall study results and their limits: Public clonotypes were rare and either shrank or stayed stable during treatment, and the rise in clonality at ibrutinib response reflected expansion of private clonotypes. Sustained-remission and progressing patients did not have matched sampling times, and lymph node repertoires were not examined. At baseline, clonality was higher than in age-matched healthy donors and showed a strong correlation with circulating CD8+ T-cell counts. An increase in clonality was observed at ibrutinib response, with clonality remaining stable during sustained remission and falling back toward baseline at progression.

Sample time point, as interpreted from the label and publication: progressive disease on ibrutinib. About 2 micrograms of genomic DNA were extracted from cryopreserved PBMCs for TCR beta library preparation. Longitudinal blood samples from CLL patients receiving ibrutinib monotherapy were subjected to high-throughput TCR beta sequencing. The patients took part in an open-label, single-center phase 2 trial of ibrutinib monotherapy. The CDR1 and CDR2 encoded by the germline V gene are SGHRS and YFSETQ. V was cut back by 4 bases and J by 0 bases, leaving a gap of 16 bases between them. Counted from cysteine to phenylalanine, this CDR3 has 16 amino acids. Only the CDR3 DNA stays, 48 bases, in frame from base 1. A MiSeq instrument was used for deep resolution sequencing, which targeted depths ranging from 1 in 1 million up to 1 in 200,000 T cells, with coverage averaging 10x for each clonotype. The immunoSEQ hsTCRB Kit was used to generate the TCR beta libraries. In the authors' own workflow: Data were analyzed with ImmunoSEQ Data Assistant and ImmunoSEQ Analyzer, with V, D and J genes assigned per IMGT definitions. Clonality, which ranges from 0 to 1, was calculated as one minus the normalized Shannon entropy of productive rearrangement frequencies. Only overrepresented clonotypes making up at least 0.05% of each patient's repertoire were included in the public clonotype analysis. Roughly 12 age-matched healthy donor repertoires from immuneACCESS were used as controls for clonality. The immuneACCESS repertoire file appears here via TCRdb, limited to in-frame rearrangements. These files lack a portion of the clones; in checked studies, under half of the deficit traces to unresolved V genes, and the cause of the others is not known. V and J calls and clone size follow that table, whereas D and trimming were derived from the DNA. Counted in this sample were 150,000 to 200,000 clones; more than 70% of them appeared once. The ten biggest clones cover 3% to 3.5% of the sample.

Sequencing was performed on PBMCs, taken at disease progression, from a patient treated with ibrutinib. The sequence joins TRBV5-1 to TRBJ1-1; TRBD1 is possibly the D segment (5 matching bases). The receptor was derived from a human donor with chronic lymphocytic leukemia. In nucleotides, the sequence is TGCGCCAGCAGCCCCAGCAGGGTGCACCTGAACACTGAAGCTTTCTTT. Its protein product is CASSPSRVHLNTEAFF. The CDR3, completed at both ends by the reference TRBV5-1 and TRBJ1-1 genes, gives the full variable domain KAGVTQTPRYLIKTRGQQVTLSCSPISGHRSVSWYQQTPGQGLQFLFEYFSETQRNKGNFPGRFSGRQFSNSRSEMNVSTLELGDSALYLCASSPSRVHLNTEAFFGQGTRLTVV.